Listed below are T cell receptor beta chains from one sample, sequenced in a study of T cells in Graves' hyperthyroidism and ophthalmopathy. TCRdb passed the multiplex PCR reads through MiXCR, listing each CDR3 protein once. The table has about 550,000 distinct CDR3 sequences, about 20% seen once; the top ten hold about a quarter. The sequenced sample consisted of blood. Receptors originate from a man between 18 and 35 years old with Graves' hyperthyroidism. Each CDR3 is given with its conserved first and last residue.

TRBJ2-5 TRBV6-1 CASSPPGQGRETQYF
TRBJ1-1 TRBV12-3/TRBV12-4 CASSFADLIMNTEAFF
TRBJ2-7 TRBV6-4 CASSASRWDRIISYEQYF
TRBJ1-2 TRBV6-2/TRBV6-3 CASRSRQGWGGYTF
TRBJ2-7 TRBV28 CASRVRQASYEQYF
TRBJ2-4 TRBV2 CASAGGRAHNKNIQYF
TRBJ2-7 TRBV20-1 CSATSGGTYEQYF
TRBJ2-4 TRBV10-2 CASSELGLAKNIQYF
TRBJ2-4 TRBV2 CASSGTLAKNIQYF
TRBJ2-7 TRBV20-1 CSARGPTSGRFEQYF
TRBJ1-2 TRBV7-2 CASSSQVWDGYTF
TRBJ1-5 TRBV12-3/TRBV12-4 CASSLSSVDQPQHF